The clone carrying this TCR beta chain has ten or more counts. The data are from a study of blood T cell repertoires in COVID-19. Turning to the study itself: There were acute and convalescent COVID-19 samples, and they came from the United States, Italy and Spain. Sources were T cells, B-cell-depleted T cells, or PBMCs; the material itself was cDNA or gDNA.

Per the original data handling: Counts of nucleated cells, estimated from reference gene primer amplification, were obtained. Here immunoSEQ multiplex PCR was the method, and the copy in TCRdb shows in-frame clones only, minus some. The V and J calls and the clone size are those of that table, but D and trimming were determined from the DNA. The table has 100,000 to 150,000 clones, 65% to 85% seen once; the top ten hold about a sixth. Sequencing was done on a sample of peripheral blood. The source of this sequence is a woman older than 75 with acute or convalescent COVID-19.

The CDR3 sequence: CASSSTDRGWTEAFF. CDR3 bases: TGCGCCAGCAGCTCCACGGACAGGGGTTGGACTGAAGCTTTCTTT. The genes are TRBV5-1 and TRBJ1-1, with 9 bases fitting TRBD1. The CDR3 totals 15 residues. From germline, CDR1 is SGHRS and CDR2 YFSETQ. V was clipped by 3 bases and J by 5 bases; unmatched bases: 8.